This T cell receptor (beta chain) stems from a study of cytomegalovirus exposure and HLA in healthy donors. Findings and limits, study-wide: Reported performance of the classifier showed diagnosis of cytomegalovirus status with high specificity and sensitivity. Subsequent analysis showed first-cohort TCR clusters tending to co-occur in around 130 validation repertoires.

It was the roughly 120-subject validation cohort, separate from the approximately 700-subject first cohort, to which the donors belonged. Comments on this clone: The target antigen is unknown.

TCRdb's table, derived via immunoSEQ multiplex PCR, lists solely in-frame clones and lacks some. This table has 150,000 to 200,000 clones, 85% appearing once. The sample comprised PBMCs. The sequence came from a man in his late teens or twenties in good health and CMV-seropositive.

CDR3: CASTQEGGYGYTF. The CDR3 coding sequence is TGTGCCAGCACTCAGGAAGGGGGATATGGCTACACCTTC. The chain is built from TRBV25-1 and TRBJ1-2; the D gene is possibly TRBD1 (6 bases). Trimming stripped 7 bases from V and 5 bases from J, with 14 bases between. Looked up from germline, CDR1 is MGHDK and CDR2 is SYGVNS. This CDR3 is 13 amino acids long.